The subject of this entry is one T cell receptor beta chain. Germline V CDR1 and CDR2: SGDLS, YYNGEE. The CDR3 consists of 15 residues. V was pared by 0 bases and J by 2 bases, with 4 bases of the junction left unmatched. Clones were read by immunoSEQ multiplex PCR, and TCRdb kept only the in-frame ones, dropping some. The sample consists of some 57,000 clones, about four fifths of them appearing once. Time point described: pretreatment peripheral blood. The sample comes from a study of PD-L1 blockade in urothelial cancer. Study-level information: Dosed intravenously at 1,200 mg every 3 weeks, atezolizumab was initiated by patients at some point between 2013 and 2014.

J is TRBJ2-5 and V is TRBV9; TRBD2 agrees at 7 bases. Sequenced material: PBMCs, taken around atezolizumab (anti-PD-L1) treatment. The TCR originated in a man between 45 and 60 years old with urothelial cancer. The CDR3 reads CASSVDSGKQETQYF. The CDR3 DNA follows: TGTGCCAGCAGCGTAGACAGCGGGAAACAAGAGACCCAGTACTTC.